Reported below is one TCR beta chain. It has no known antigen specificity. Nothing much larger sits one base from this clone, and base qualities are not available. The immunoSEQ Assay, a bias-controlled multiplex PCR, was used to amplify TCRbeta CDR3 regions from genomic DNA. For the original study's pipeline: Nucleated cell counts per sample were estimated from amplification of reference gene primers within the assay. Sequence reads were collapsed and filtered to measure the absolute abundance of every unique TCRbeta CDR3 rearrangement. Productive Simpson clonality was computed per sample as the square root of Simpson's diversity index over productive rearrangements. Sourced from immuneACCESS, this table was stored by TCRdb with only in-frame sequences that have V and J called. A share of the clones is absent; for the studies checked, an unresolved V gene accounts for under half, and the remainder has no known explanation. The D gene and trimming were derived from the DNA, and the V and J assignments and clone size from that table. This sample comprises a few hundred thousand clones, 86% of them detected only once. The ten most abundant clones make up around 6.5% of the sample.

The CDR3 spans 13 residues, from the cysteine through the phenylalanine. Only the CDR3 DNA stays, 39 bases, in frame from base 1. CDR1 is given as SGHTA and CDR2 as FQGTGA, both from the germline V gene. Trimming costs V 4 bases and J 10 bases, and their ends lie 14 bases apart. Collaborating institutions collected whole blood in K2EDTA tubes following their own protocols. For TCRbeta analysis, collaborators shipped samples in one of three forms: frozen whole blood, isolated PBMCs, or DNA extracted from either of those sample types. This specimen belongs to a study of blood T cell repertoires in COVID-19 (dated by TCRdb to the early 2020s). Looking at the study overall: Samples covering the acute and convalescent phases of COVID-19 were provided by collaborators in the United States, Italy and Spain. The prospective study material was composed of cDNA or gDNA derived from T cells, B-cell-depleted T cells, or PBMCs. Subjects who had been exposed to COVID-19, were actively infected with it, or had recovered from it provided the deeply sampled blood TCRbeta repertoires that made up the dataset. The repertoires were released in a freely available public database meant as a resource for research on the immune response to SARS-CoV-2. The samples were drawn from the first 160 participants of the ongoing ImmuneRACE study and from over a thousand subjects provided by 6 global collaborators. Sample metadata almost always included a de-identified subject ID, COVID-19 status, age in years and sex. Where available, HLA class I and class II types were taken from metadata supplied by the sample provider and were not determined by assay-based typing.

General conclusions and limits of the study: Clinical and demographic metadata were provided uncurated, with the amount varying by source and participant.

The chain employs TRBV7-3 and TRBJ2-1; perhaps TRBD2 is the D gene, with 6 bases matching. The specimen was peripheral blood. The sequence was collected from a man aged 60 to 75 with acute or convalescent COVID-19. The nucleotide sequence is given as TGTGCCAGCAGCTGGGCGCGGGAAGGCGAGCAGTTCTTC. Translated, it reads CASSWAREGEQFF. When the CDR3 is completed using the reference TRBV7-3 and TRBJ2-1 genes on either side, the full variable domain is GAGVSQTPSNKVTEKGKYVELRCDPISGHTALYWYRQSLGQGPEFLIYFQGTGAADDSGLPNDRFFAVRPEGSVSTLKIQRTERGDSAVYLCASSWAREGEQFFGPGTRLTVL.